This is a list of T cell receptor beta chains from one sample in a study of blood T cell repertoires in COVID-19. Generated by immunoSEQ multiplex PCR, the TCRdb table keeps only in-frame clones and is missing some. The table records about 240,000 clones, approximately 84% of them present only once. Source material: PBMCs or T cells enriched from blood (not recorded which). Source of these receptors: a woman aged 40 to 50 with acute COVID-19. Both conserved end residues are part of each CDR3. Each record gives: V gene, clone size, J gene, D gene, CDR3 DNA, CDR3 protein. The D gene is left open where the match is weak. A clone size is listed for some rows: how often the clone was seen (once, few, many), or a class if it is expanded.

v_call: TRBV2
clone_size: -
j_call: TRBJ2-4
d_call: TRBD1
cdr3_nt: TGTGCCAGCAGTGAATTCTTGGCAGGGGGTCCCAAAAACATTCAGTACTTC
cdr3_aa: CASSEFLAGGPKNIQYF

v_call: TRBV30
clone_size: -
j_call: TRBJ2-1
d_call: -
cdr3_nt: TGTGCCTGGACCGAGGCCAGACACAATGAGCAGTTCTTC
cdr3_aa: CAWTEARHNEQFF

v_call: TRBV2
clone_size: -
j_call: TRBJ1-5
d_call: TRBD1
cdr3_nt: TGTGCCAGCAGAAGACAGGGGAATCAGCCCCAGCATTTT
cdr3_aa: CASRRQGNQPQHF

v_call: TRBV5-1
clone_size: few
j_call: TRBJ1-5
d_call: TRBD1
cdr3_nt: TGCGCCAGCAGCTTGGATACAGGGGCGGGTCAGCCCCAGCATTTT
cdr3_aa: CASSLDTGAGQPQHF

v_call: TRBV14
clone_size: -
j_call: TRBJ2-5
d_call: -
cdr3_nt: TGTGCCAGCAGTCATTTAAGCGGTACTCAAGAGACCCAGTACTTC
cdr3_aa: CASSHLSGTQETQYF

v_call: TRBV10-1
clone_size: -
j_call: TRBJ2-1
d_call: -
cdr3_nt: TGCGCCAGCAGTGAGTTGGAGGAGGCCTACAATGAGCAGTTCTTC
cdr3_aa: CASSELEEAYNEQFF

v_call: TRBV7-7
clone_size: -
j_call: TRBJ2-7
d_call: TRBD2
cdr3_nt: TGTGCTAGCAGCCCGTCCCAGGTGAGCGGGAGGGCCCCCCACGAGCAGTACTTC
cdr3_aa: CASSPSQVSGRAPHEQYF

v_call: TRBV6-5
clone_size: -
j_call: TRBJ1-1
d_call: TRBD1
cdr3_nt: TGTGCCAGCAGCTTACACAGGGGCGCGGACACTGAAGCTTTCTTT
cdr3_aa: CASSLHRGADTEAFF

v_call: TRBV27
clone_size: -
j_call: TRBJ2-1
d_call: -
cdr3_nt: TGTGCCAGCAGCGAAGTCTCGGAGGGTGAGCAGTTCTTC
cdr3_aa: CASSEVSEGEQFF

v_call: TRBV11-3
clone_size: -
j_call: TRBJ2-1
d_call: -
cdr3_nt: TGTGCCAGCAGCTTTACAGGCACTGTCTCCTACAATGAGCAGTTCTTC
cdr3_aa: CASSFTGTVSYNEQFF

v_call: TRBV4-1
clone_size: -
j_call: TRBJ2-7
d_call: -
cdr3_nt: TGCGCCAGCAGCCTGACAGGAGATTCCTACGAGCAGTACTTC
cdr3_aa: CASSLTGDSYEQYF